This TCR beta chain was documented in a study of identical twins. The CDR3 runs 19 residues. The germline V gene encodes CDR1 LGHDT and CDR2 YNNKEL (reference sequence). A note on this clonotype: Its antigen is not identified.

A single record per CDR3 protein comes from TCRdb applying MiXCR to the 5' RACE reads. The table has hundreds of thousands of distinct CDR3 sequences, less than 25% seen once. Whole-study findings and limits: For cord blood, abundant beta clonotypes had fewer insertions, unlike memory repertoires, which showed none.

The sample also formed part of further work on T cells expressing NK-cell markers. That source reports: NKG2C+ dominant clonotypes from over five donors made up roughly 1.0-7.0% of CD8+ T cells.

This TCR came from a woman younger than 30 in good health. The rearrangement links TRBV3-1 to TRBJ2-7, with 8 bases lining up with TRBD1. The sequencing sample was made of PBMCs. CDR3 residues: CTFSPRGLQLPRSVNEQYF. For the CDR3, the DNA is TGTACCTTCAGCCCCAGGGGGCTTCAACTCCCAAGATCCGTTAACGAGCAGTACTTC.